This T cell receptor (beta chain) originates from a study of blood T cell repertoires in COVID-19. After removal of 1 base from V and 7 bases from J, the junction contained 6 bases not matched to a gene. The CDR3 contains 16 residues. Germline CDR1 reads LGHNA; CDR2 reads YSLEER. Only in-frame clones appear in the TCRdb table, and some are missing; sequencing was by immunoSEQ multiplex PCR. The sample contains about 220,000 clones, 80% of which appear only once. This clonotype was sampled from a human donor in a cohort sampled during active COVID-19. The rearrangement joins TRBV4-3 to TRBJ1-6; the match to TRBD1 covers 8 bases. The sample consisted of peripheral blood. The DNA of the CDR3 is TGCGCCAGCAGCCAAGCCCGGGACAGGCTCAATTCACCCCTCCACTTT. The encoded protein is CASSQARDRLNSPLHF.